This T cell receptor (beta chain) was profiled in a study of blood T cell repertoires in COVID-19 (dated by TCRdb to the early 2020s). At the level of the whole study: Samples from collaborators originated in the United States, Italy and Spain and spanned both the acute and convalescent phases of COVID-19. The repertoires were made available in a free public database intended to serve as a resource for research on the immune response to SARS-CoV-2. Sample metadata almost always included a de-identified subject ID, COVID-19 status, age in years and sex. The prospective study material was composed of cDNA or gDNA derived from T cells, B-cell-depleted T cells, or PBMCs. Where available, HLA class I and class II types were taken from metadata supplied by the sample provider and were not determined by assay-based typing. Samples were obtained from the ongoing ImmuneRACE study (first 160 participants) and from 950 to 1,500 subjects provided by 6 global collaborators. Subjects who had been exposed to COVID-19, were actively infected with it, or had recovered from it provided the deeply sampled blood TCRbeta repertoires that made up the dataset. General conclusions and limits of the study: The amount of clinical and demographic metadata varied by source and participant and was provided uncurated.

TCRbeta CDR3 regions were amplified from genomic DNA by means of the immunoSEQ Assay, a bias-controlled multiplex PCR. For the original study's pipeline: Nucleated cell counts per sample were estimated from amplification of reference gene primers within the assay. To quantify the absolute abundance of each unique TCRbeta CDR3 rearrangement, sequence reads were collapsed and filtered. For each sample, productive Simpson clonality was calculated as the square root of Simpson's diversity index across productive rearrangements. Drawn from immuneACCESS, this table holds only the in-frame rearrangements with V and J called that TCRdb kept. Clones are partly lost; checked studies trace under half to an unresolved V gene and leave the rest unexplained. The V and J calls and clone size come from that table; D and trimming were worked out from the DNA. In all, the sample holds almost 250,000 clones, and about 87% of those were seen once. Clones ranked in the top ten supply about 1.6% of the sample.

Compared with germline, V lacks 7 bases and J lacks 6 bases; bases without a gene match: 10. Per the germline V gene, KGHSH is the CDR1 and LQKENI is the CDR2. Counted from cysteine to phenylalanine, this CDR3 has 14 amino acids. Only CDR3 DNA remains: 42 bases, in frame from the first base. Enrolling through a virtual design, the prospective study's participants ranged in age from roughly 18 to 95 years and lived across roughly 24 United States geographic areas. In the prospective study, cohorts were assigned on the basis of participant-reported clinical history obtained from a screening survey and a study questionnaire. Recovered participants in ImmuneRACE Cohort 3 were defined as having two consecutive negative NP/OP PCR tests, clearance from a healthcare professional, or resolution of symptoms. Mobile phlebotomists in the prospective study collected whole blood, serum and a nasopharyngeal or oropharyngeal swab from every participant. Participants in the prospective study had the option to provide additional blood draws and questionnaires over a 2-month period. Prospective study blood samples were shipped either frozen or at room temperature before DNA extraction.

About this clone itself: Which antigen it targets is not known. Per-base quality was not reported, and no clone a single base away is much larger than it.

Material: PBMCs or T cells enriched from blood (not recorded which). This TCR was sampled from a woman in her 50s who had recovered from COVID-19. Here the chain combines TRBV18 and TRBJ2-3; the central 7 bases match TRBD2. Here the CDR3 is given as CASLPGRESDTQYF. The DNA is TGTGCCAGCTTACCTGGGCGGGAGTCTGATACGCAGTATTTT.